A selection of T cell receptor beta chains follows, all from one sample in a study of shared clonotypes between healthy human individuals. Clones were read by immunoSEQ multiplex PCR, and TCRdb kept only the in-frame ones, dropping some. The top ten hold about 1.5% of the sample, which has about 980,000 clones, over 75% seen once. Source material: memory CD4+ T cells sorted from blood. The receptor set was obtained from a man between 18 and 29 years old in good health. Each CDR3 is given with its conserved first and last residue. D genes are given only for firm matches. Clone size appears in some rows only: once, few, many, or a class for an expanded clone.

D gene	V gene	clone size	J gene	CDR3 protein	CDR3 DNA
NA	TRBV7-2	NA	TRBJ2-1	CASSSGLYNEQFF	TGTGCCAGCAGCTCAGGGCTATACAATGAGCAGTTCTTC
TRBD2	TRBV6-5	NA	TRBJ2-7	CASSSGTSGAYEQYF	TGTGCCAGCAGTTCCGGGACTAGCGGAGCCTACGAGCAGTACTTC
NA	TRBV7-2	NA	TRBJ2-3	CASSRAGDTQYF	TGTGCCAGCAGTCGAGCGGGAGATACGCAGTATTTT
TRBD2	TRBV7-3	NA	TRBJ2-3	CASSLEPSGGTSTDTQYF	TGTGCCAGCAGCTTAGAACCTAGCGGGGGGACTAGCACAGATACGCAGTATTTT
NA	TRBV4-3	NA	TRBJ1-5	CASSQEVGQPQHF	TGCGCCAGCAGCCAAGAAGTTGGTCAGCCCCAGCATTTT
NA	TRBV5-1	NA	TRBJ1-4	CASSPNYGAEKLFF	TGCGCCAGCAGCCCCAATTACGGGGCTGAAAAACTGTTTTTT
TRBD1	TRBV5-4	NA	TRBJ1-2	CASSETGADDTF	TGTGCCAGCAGCGAGACAGGGGCGGACGACACCTTC
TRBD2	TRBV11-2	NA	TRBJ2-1	CASRGPASGDNEQFF	TGTGCCAGCAGAGGCCCGGCTAGCGGGGACAATGAGCAGTTCTTC
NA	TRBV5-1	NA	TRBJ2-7	CASSLGATFYEQYF	TGCGCCAGCAGCTTGGGAGCGACCTTCTACGAGCAGTACTTC
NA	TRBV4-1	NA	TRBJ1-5	CASSLGLRGPINQPQHF	TGCGCCAGCAGCCTCGGTCTCCGTGGACCGATCAATCAGCCCCAGCATTTT
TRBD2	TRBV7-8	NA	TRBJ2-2	CASSHGLAGGTGELFF	TGTGCCAGCAGCCACGGACTAGCGGGAGGCACCGGGGAGCTGTTTTTT
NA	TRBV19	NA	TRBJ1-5	CASSIVGGFSNQPQHF	TGTGCCAGTAGTATAGTTGGGGGTTTTAGCAATCAGCCCCAGCATTTT
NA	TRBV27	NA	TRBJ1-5	CASSRWGGSNQPQHF	TGTGCCAGCAGCCGTTGGGGGGGAAGCAATCAGCCCCAGCATTTT
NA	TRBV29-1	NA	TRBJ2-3	CSGGLGADTQYF	TGCAGCGGGGGTCTGGGGGCAGATACGCAGTATTTT
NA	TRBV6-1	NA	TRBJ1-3	CASSEGFWVKSHSGNTIYF	TGTGCCAGCAGTGAAGGGTTCTGGGTCAAAAGTCACTCTGGAAACACCATATATTTT
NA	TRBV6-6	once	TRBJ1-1	CASSPVGETTEAFF	TGTGCCAGCAGTCCCGTAGGCGAGACCACTGAAGCTTTCTTT
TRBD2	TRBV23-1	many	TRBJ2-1	CASSQSALAETYNEQFF	TGCGCCAGCAGTCAATCAGCACTAGCGGAAACCTACAATGAGCAGTTCTTC
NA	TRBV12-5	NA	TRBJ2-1	CASGLVVVDEQFF	TGTGCTAGTGGTTTGGTAGTAGTCGATGAGCAGTTCTTC
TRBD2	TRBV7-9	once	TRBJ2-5	CASGIAGGQETQYF	TGTGCCAGCGGGATAGCGGGAGGGCAAGAGACCCAGTACTTC
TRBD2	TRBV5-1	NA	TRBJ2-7	CASSLDSTSGRYEQYF	TGCGCCAGCAGCTTGGACTCGACTAGCGGGAGATACGAGCAGTACTTC
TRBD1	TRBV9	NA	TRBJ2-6	CASTSGTGAGANVLTF	TGTGCCAGCACCTCCGGGACAGGGGCAGGGGCCAACGTCCTGACTTTC
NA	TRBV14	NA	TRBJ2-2	CASSRQQSSGELFF	TGTGCCAGCAGTAGGCAGCAATCCTCCGGGGAGCTGTTTTTT
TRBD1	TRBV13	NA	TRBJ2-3	CASSPRRMIGTGGADTQYF	TGTGCCAGCAGCCCCCGGCGGATGATCGGGACAGGGGGCGCAGATACGCAGTATTTT
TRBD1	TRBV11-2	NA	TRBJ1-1	CASSLDWDREAFF	TGTGCCAGCAGCTTGGACTGGGACAGGGAAGCTTTCTTT
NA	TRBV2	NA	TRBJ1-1	CASSVEGVYPEAFF	TGTGCCAGCAGTGTCGAAGGGGTGTATCCAGAAGCTTTCTTT
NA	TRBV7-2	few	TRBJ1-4	CASSLERRPNEKLFF	TGTGCCAGCAGCTTAGAGAGGCGACCTAATGAAAAACTGTTTTTT
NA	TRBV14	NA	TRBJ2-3	CASTLKQIQYF	TGTGCCAGCACCCTCAAGCAGATACAGTATTTT
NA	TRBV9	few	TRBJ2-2	CASSPTFSGELFF	TGTGCCAGCAGTCCGACCTTTTCCGGGGAGCTGTTTTTT
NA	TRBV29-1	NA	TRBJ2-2	CSVGWTYNTGELFF	TGCAGCGTTGGTTGGACCTATAACACCGGGGAGCTGTTTTTT
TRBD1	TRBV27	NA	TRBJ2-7	CASSSRQGDYEQYF	TGTGCCAGCAGTTCAAGACAGGGGGACTACGAGCAGTACTTC
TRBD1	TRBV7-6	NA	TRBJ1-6	CASSRDRGESPLHF	TGTGCCAGCAGCCGGGACAGGGGAGAGTCACCCCTCCACTTT
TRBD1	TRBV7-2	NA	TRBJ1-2	CASSPGTGRGYTF	TGTGCCAGCAGCCCCGGGACAGGAAGGGGCTACACCTTC
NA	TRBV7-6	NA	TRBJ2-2	CASSLGRGTGELFF	TGTGCCAGCAGCTTAGGCCGAGGTACCGGGGAGCTGTTTTTT
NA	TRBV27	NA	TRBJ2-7	CASSYQGGPSYEQYF	TGTGCCAGCAGTTATCAGGGTGGGCCATCCTACGAGCAGTACTTC
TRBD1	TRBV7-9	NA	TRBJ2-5	CASSASGTGAGTQYF	TGTGCCAGCAGCGCCAGCGGGACAGGGGCTGGGACCCAGTACTTC
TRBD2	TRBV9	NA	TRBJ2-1	CASSPRVAGVSEQFF	TGTGCCAGCAGCCCCCGGGTAGCGGGAGTGAGTGAGCAGTTCTTC
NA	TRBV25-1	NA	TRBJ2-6	CASSPGTFVTNVLTF	TGTGCCAGCAGTCCCGGGACTTTCGTCACCAACGTCCTGACTTTC